This T cell receptor (beta chain) appears in the sequencing data of a study of blood T cells in healthy people across ages. Study-wide background: Per every two T cells, about one barcoded beta molecule was captured by template switching.

Points from the study as a whole: TCR beta diversity, measured per million T cells, fell in a roughly linear way with age.

CDR1 is MNHEY and CDR2 is SVGAGI in the germline V gene. This CDR3 has 14 residues. Trimming removed 5 bases from V and 7 bases from J, with 15 bases in between. The use of a sample-barcoded 5' primer and a J-beta primer mix characterized a second PCR of 7 to 11 cycles. One entry per CDR3 protein results from TCRdb running MiXCR on the 5' RACE reads. Counted here are 1.2 million to 1.5 million distinct CDR3 sequences, approximately 40% occurring once; the ten biggest clones make up approximately 7.9%. Per individual sample, total RNA of at least 5 micrograms was extracted. Concerning this clonotype itself: Antigen specificity is unknown.

This TCR was sampled from a woman aged 18-29 years in good health. Sequencing used blood. The chain recombines TRBV6-5 with TRBJ2-1; D possibly corresponds to TRBD2 (5 bases). The CDR3 coding sequence is TGTGCCAGCAGTAGCGGTTCCATGGGTAATGAGCAGTTCTTC. It codes for CASSSGSMGNEQFF.